The 7 T cell receptor beta chains below come from one sample, sequenced in a study of blood T cell repertoires in COVID-19. Some clones are missing from TCRdb's copy, which holds only in-frame ones; the method was immunoSEQ multiplex PCR. The table records approximately 200,000 clones, 85% of them present only once. Sequenced input: PBMCs or T cells enriched from blood (not recorded which). These receptors originate from a man in his forties who had recovered from COVID-19.

The J gene is TRBJ2-1, the V gene TRBV7-9; D not certain. The CDR3 loop spans 16 amino acids. The V gene's germline CDR1 is SEHNR and CDR2 FQNEAQ (reference sequence). Trimming removed 1 base from V and 0 bases from J, with 10 bases in between. CDR3 in amino acids: CASSLGLPVSYNEQFF. DNA for the CDR3: TGTGCCAGCAGCTTAGGGTTGCCGGTCTCCTACAATGAGCAGTTCTTC.

The chain is built from TRBV11-2 and TRBJ1-6; a possible D gene is TRBD1 (6 bases). With 3 bases removed from V and 7 bases from J, the gap between germline ends came to 19 bases. This CDR3 region has 17 residues. CDR1 and CDR2 from the germline V gene are SGHAT and FQNNGV. The chain's CDR3 is CASSFGDTTPGNSPLHF. CDR3 sequence (DNA): TGTGCCAGCAGCTTCGGGGACACTACCCCAGGGAATTCACCCCTCCACTTT.

V is TRBV2 and J is TRBJ2-7; 7 nucleotides align to TRBD1. J lost 7 bases, V lost 6 bases, and 9 bases had no gene match. CDR1 and CDR2 (germline): SNHLY, FYNNEI. The CDR3 loop spans 13 amino acids. For the CDR3, the DNA is TGTGCCAGCAGCGTCAGACAGGGCCGTGAGCAGTACTTC. Translation: CASSVRQGREQYF.

V and J are TRBV27 and TRBJ1-2; 8 nucleotides line up with TRBD1. Germline V lookup: CDR1 MNHEY, CDR2 SMNVEV (reference sequence). This CDR3 contains 15 residues. V dropped 3 bases and J dropped 8; count of bases not matched to a gene: 11. CDR3 protein: CASSFAKTGAIGYTF. The CDR3, as DNA: TGTGCCAGCAGTTTCGCCAAGACAGGGGCGATCGGCTACACCTTC.

CDR3: CASSHRPLAGVETQYF. In DNA, the CDR3 is TGTGCCAGCAGCCACCGCCCCCTAGCGGGAGTAGAGACCCAGTACTTC. This rearrangement joins TRBV3-1 (or the pseudogene TRBV3-2) to TRBJ2-5, with 10 nucleotides matching TRBD2. This CDR3 spans 16 amino acids. The ends lost 3 bases at V and 4 bases at J; junction bases unmatched: 8. The germline gives CDR1 LGHDT, CDR2 YNNKEL (reference sequence).

The V call is TRBV29-1, the J call TRBJ2-5; D unclear. With 4 bases removed from V and 1 base from J, the gap between germline ends came to 7 bases. Germline CDR1 is SQVTM and CDR2 is ANQGSEA. The CDR3 extends over 12 amino acids. The CDR3 sequence: CSVVASQETQYF. In DNA, the CDR3 is TGCAGCGTTGTTGCGAGCCAAGAGACCCAGTACTTC.

This rearrangement joins TRBV6-6 to TRBJ2-7, with 7 bases lining up with TRBD1. CDR1 and CDR2 from the germline V gene are MNHNY and SVGAGI (reference sequence). The CDR3 spans 17 residues. The ends lost 5 bases at V and 1 base at J; junction bases unmatched: 14. The CDR3 DNA is TGTGCCAGCAGTCAAATTGGCGGCAGGGGGAATTCCTACGAGCAGTACTTC. As protein: CASSQIGGRGNSYEQYF.